What follows is one TCR beta chain and its context. Original processing notes: Researchers report that nucleated cell counts were estimated from reference gene primer amplification. Repertoires were generated with immunoSEQ multiplex PCR, while TCRdb's copy carries only in-frame clones and drops some. Clone size and the V and J calls come from that table; the DNA yielded D and trimming. The sample includes approximately 35,000 clones, 65% to 90% of them seen just once. This sample was taken from a study of blood T cell repertoires in COVID-19. Overall study: Some COVID-19 samples were acute and others convalescent; all came from the United States, Italy and Spain. T cells, B-cell-depleted T cells, or PBMCs provided the cDNA or gDNA that served as material.

Per germline, CDR1 SGHVS and CDR2 FQNEAQ. The length of the CDR3 is 15 residues. The V segment lost 1 base and the J segment 7 bases; nucleotides outside the gene matches: 6. The receptor was isolated from a man aged 60 to 75 with active COVID-19. V and J are TRBV7-8 and TRBJ1-5; 8 bases are a match to TRBD1. Sequences were obtained from peripheral blood. CDR3: CASSLGTGGRQPQHF. The CDR3 coding sequence is TGTGCCAGCAGCTTAGGAACAGGGGGTAGGCAGCCCCAGCATTTT.